This T cell receptor (beta chain) originates from a study of T cell clonotyping in hematopoietic cell transplantation (dated by TCRdb to about 2021). Context from the whole study: The study collected 120 to 150 blood samples from 30 to 40 consecutive transplant recipients and their related donors. Patients were recruited between 2015 and January 2017 and followed until September 2020 or death.

Here is what the overall study found, with its caveats: After transplant, TCR diversity in recipients dropped, and pathologically expanded clonotypes climbed progressively between day 30 and day 180. Sample size was limited, and cells were not sorted, so CD4 and CD8 repertoire contributions could not be separated. Recipient repertoires showed only a small fraction of overlap with donor repertoires, and over 95% appeared de novo at the given depth. Broader posttransplant TCR repertoire diversity was predicted by donor and pretransplant recipient Inverse Simpson Index values.

Taken from the germline V gene, the CDR1 and CDR2 loops are MDHEN and SYDVKM. Its CDR3 holds 15 amino acids, cysteine through phenylalanine. Only the CDR3 DNA is retained, 45 bases long and in frame from the first base. V and J are trimmed by 6 bases and 5 bases, and the gene matches miss 8 bases of the junction. As for this clone: It has no known antigen specificity. Qualities for individual bases were not recorded, and no much larger clone is one base off.

The sample's time point, from its label and the paper: 100 days after allo-HCT. Blood from recipients was drawn about 28 days before transplant and again at days 30, 100 and 180 after transplant. Using Nuclei Lysis Solution, genomic DNA was extracted from unfractionated peripheral blood mononuclear cells that were either fresh or cryopreserved. The immunoSEQ assay, a bias-controlled multiplex PCR using V- and J-specific primers, was used to amplify TCR beta CDR3 regions from genomic DNA. In a second PCR step, a proprietary barcode and Illumina adapter sequences were attached to the CDR3 amplicons. An Illumina MiSeq instrument was used for sequencing of the CDR3 libraries. Concerning the study's data processing: Export and quality control were handled in immunoSEQ Analyzer 3.0, while downstream analyses relied on R Bioconductor and Immunarch. Only productive rearrangements in the normalized downsampled data set went into calculating the repertoire metrics. Clonotypes larger than 5 templates in the normalized cohort were defined as pathologically expanded. Repertoire diversity was measured with the Inverse Simpson Index. CMV-specificity analyses were carried out on the non-normalized data set to capture all clonotypes. As stored in TCRdb, this immuneACCESS dataset retains in-frame rearrangements with V and J assigned. A fraction of the clones does not appear; measured against another copy, unresolved V genes explain less than half of the discrepancy, and the remainder lacks a known reason. V and J calls plus clone size are reproduced from that table; the DNA served to infer D and trimming. The sample includes 4,200 or so clones, with 65% to 80% observed a single time. Approximately 9.3% of the sample comes from the top ten.

The sequencing here drew on PBMCs, taken 100 days after allogeneic stem cell transplant. The sequence links TRBV28 to TRBJ1-4; TRBD1 fits 8 bases in the junction. The clonotype was recovered from a male patient in his sixties who had an allogeneic stem cell transplant, so the T cells may come from the graft donor. Some clones in this sample may be carry-over from other donors' samples. The nucleotides are TGTGCCAGCAGAACTTTTCAGGGGGCCAATGAAAAACTGTTTTTT. Its coded protein is CASRTFQGANEKLFF. Joined to the reference TRBV28 and TRBJ1-4 proteins, this CDR3 gives the full variable domain: DVKVTQSSRYLVKRTGEKVFLECVQDMDHENMFWYRQDPGLGLRLIYFSYDVKMKEKGDIPEGYSVSREKKERFSLILESASTNQTSMYLCASRTFQGANEKLFFGSGTQLSVL.